A selection of T cell receptor beta chains follows, all from one sample in a study of T cell changes during pregnancy in multiple sclerosis. TCRdb's table, derived via immunoSEQ multiplex PCR, lists solely in-frame clones and lacks some. The table records some 120,000 clones, roughly nine tenths of them present only once. This specimen was peripheral blood, taken in the third trimester of pregnancy. The receptors shown here come from a female donor with multiple sclerosis, enrolled in a pregnancy study. Each CDR3 is given with its conserved first and last residue. The D gene is left open where the match is weak. Expanded clones get a size class; other rows say once, few or many, or leave the size out.

>TRBJ1-6|-|TRBV2|few
TGTGCCAGCAGGTCGCGGGGCAATAATTCACCCCTCCACTTT
CASRSRGNNSPLHF
>TRBJ2-2|TRBD1|TRBV14|-
TGTGCCAGCAGCCTCCTCGGACAGGGGTCGGGCACCGGGGAGCTGTTTTTT
CASSLLGQGSGTGELFF
>TRBJ1-5|TRBD1|TRBV30|-
TGTGCCTGGAGTGCCGACAGGGTGGGCAATCAGCCCCAGCATTTT
CAWSADRVGNQPQHF
>TRBJ2-5|-|TRBV7-8|-
TGTGCCAGCAGCTTTGTAGAGTACCAAGAGACCCAGTACTTC
CASSFVEYQETQYF
>TRBJ2-2|-|TRBV10-3|-
TGTGCCACCCGCATGGACAGGAACACCGGGGAGCTGTTTTTT
CATRMDRNTGELFF
>TRBJ2-1|TRBD2|TRBV27|-
TGTGCCAGCAGTTTAAGAATCGGTCTAGCGGGAGGGCGGGGTCTCAATGAGCAGTTCTTC
CASSLRIGLAGGRGLNEQFF
>TRBJ2-5|TRBD2|TRBV5-4|-
TGTGCCAGCAGCTTGGGTTTAGCGGGGGCCCTCCAAGAGACCCAGTACTTC
CASSLGLAGALQETQYF
>TRBJ1-5|-|TRBV19|few
TGTGCCAGTAGTATCGGAGACAGGCGCAATCAGCCCCAGCATTTT
CASSIGDRRNQPQHF
>TRBJ1-1|-|TRBV10-3|-
TGTGCCATGGGGAGGTCGAACACTGAAGCTTTCTTT
CAMGRSNTEAFF
>TRBJ1-2|TRBD1|TRBV28|-
TGTGCCAGCAGCCAGGGGGCGGTCAACTATGGCTACACCTTC
CASSQGAVNYGYTF
>TRBJ1-1|-|TRBV27|-
TGTGCCAGCACTTCGGGTGCCATGAACACTGAAGCTTTCTTT
CASTSGAMNTEAFF
>TRBJ1-1|-|TRBV25-1|-
TGTGCCAGCAGGGCGCCAGGGAAGGAAGCTTTCTTT
CASRAPGKEAFF
>TRBJ2-7|-|TRBV18|-
TGTGCCAGCTCACCCTCATCGGCGGTACCCTACGAGCAGTACTTC
CASSPSSAVPYEQYF
>TRBJ1-4|-|TRBV30|-
TGTGCCTGGAGTGTCGGGGGAAGTGAAAAACTGTTTTTT
CAWSVGGSEKLFF
>TRBJ1-1|-|TRBV6-5|-
TGTGCCAGCAGTTACTCGACAGGCACTGAAGCTTTCTTT
CASSYSTGTEAFF
>TRBJ2-6|-|TRBV9|-
TGTGCCAGCAGCCCCGCTGGGGGCACTGGGGCCAACGTCCTGACTTTC
CASSPAGGTGANVLTF
>TRBJ2-3|-|TRBV7-9|-
TGTGCCAGCAGCTTAGAGGCAGAAACGGGATCCCAGTATTTT
CASSLEAETGSQYF
>TRBJ1-2|-|TRBV5-1|-
TGCGCCAGCAGCTCAGGACAGCCTAACTATGGCTACACCTTC
CASSSGQPNYGYTF
>TRBJ1-2|TRBD1|TRBV30|few
TGTGCCTGGGGACAGGACAACTATGGCTACACCTTC
CAWGQDNYGYTF
>TRBJ2-7|-|TRBV2|-
TGTGCCAGCAATCCTCTAGCCTACGAGCAGTACTTC
CASNPLAYEQYF
>TRBJ1-6|-|TRBV19|-
TGTGCCAGTAATGGCAGGGAAGGCTCACCCCTCCACTTT
CASNGREGSPLHF
>TRBJ1-1|-|TRBV6-1|-
TGTGCCAGCAGTGTTAGGGGGAGAGCACTTGAAGCTTTCTTT
CASSVRGRALEAFF
>TRBJ1-5|-|TRBV7-6|-
TGTGCCAGCAGCTTAGAGTCGTCGACAGTGAGCAATCAGCCCCAGCATTTT
CASSLESSTVSNQPQHF
>TRBJ2-3|-|TRBV6-5|-
TGTGCCAGCAGGCAGTGGGAGGCTGGTAAAGATACGCAGTATTTT
CASRQWEAGKDTQYF
>TRBJ2-2|-|TRBV6-5|-
TGTGCCAGCAGTTACAACCCAGGGCCCACCGGGGAGCTGTTTTTT
CASSYNPGPTGELFF
>TRBJ1-2|TRBD1|TRBV2|-
TGTGCCAGCACGGGACAGGGGGCTGTAGGCTACACCTTC
CASTGQGAVGYTF
>TRBJ1-3|TRBD1|TRBV6-5|-
TGTGCCAGCAGTTATCGCACAGGGGGCTCTGGAAACACCATATATTTT
CASSYRTGGSGNTIYF
>TRBJ1-4|-|TRBV2|-
TGTGCCAGCAGTTTTGGTGGTTCTAATGAAGAAAAACTGTTTTTT
CASSFGGSNEEKLFF
>TRBJ2-1|-|TRBV5-8|-
TGTGCCAGCAGCTCGCCCCTAGCGCAGAGGGACAATGAGCAGTTCTTC
CASSSPLAQRDNEQFF
>TRBJ1-1|-|TRBV5-8|few
TGTGCCAGCAGCCGGGTGGCCACTGAAGCTTTCTTT
CASSRVATEAFF
>TRBJ2-7|-|TRBV5-1|-
TGCGCCAGCAGCTTCAGACAGGGACTTACCTACGAGCAGTACTTC
CASSFRQGLTYEQYF
>TRBJ2-6|-|TRBV5-1|-
TGCGCCAGCAGCTTCTTCTCTGGGGCCAACGTCCTGACTTTC
CASSFFSGANVLTF
>TRBJ2-2|-|TRBV19|-
TGTGCCAGTAGTATACAGAACACCGGGGAGCTGTTTTTT
CASSIQNTGELFF
>TRBJ1-6|-|TRBV27|-
TGTGCCAGCAGTTTCCGGGAGTATAATTCACCCCTCCACTTT
CASSFREYNSPLHF
>TRBJ2-2|-|TRBV19|few
TGTGCCAGTAGTGGGCAGCCTAACACCGGGGAGCTGTTTTTT
CASSGQPNTGELFF
>TRBJ1-2|TRBD1|TRBV6-6|-
TGTGCCAGCATCAAGGGGGACAGGGGGGGTTTGGATGGCTACACCTTC
CASIKGDRGGLDGYTF
>TRBJ1-1|-|TRBV28|-
TGTGCCAGCAAGATACCGAGGAGGAACACTGAAGCTTTCTTT
CASKIPRRNTEAFF
>TRBJ2-2|TRBD2|TRBV9|-
TGTGCCAGCAGCCCGAGGACTAGCGGGGGGTTGAACACCGGGGAGCTGTTTTTT
CASSPRTSGGLNTGELFF